This T cell receptor (beta chain) appears in the sequencing data of a study of blood T cell repertoires in COVID-19 (dated by TCRdb to about 2020). With regard to the full study: Samples covering the acute and convalescent phases of COVID-19 were provided by collaborators in the United States, Italy and Spain. The material from the prospective study consisted of cDNA or gDNA derived from T cells, B-cell-depleted T cells, or PBMCs. The dataset comprised deeply sampled blood TCRbeta repertoires from subjects exposed to, actively infected with, or recovered from COVID-19. A freely available public database, intended as a resource for researchers studying the immune response to SARS-CoV-2, is where the repertoires were released. The samples were drawn from two sources: the first 160 participants of the ongoing ImmuneRACE study, and about 1,300 subjects contributed by 6 global collaborators. The sample metadata nearly always contained a de-identified subject ID, COVID-19 status, age in years and sex. Where available, HLA class I and class II types were taken from metadata supplied by the sample provider and were not determined by assay-based typing. Overall results and qualifications from the work: Clinical and demographic metadata were provided uncurated, with the amount varying by source and participant.

As concerns this clone: Its binding antigen is unknown. Base qualities are not recorded, but no much larger clone differs from it by a single base.

The immunoSEQ Assay, a bias-controlled multiplex PCR, was used to amplify TCRbeta CDR3 regions from genomic DNA. As for how the authors treated the data: The number of nucleated cells in each sample was estimated by amplification of reference gene primers within the assay. To quantify the absolute abundance of each unique TCRbeta CDR3 rearrangement, sequence reads were collapsed and filtered. For each sample, productive Simpson clonality was calculated as the square root of Simpson's diversity index over productive rearrangements. Here the immuneACCESS table is served through TCRdb, limited to in-frame sequences with V and J called. Missing clones are a known gap in these copies; in checked studies unresolved V genes cover under half, and the rest lacks a known reason. Clone size and V and J calls were adopted from that table, with D and trimming inferred from the DNA. The sample table lists 40,000 or so clones, around 86% of them with a count of one. The top ten clones comprise 4.5% to 6.5% of the sample.

Collaborating institutions collected whole blood in K2EDTA tubes following their own protocols. For TCRbeta analysis, collaborator samples were shipped as frozen whole blood, as isolated PBMCs, or as DNA extracted from either sample type. The germline V gene provides CDR1 MDHEN and CDR2 SYDVKM. The trim is 7 bases for V and 4 bases for J, with a gap of 17 bases between the germline ends. The CDR3 numbers 15 residues from cysteine through phenylalanine. Only the CDR3 region is kept as DNA, spanning 45 bases read in frame from base 1. Recombination linked TRBV28 to TRBJ1-5, with no confident D gene call. The sequence was collected from a man aged 40-49 years with active COVID-19. What was sequenced was peripheral blood. The DNA is TGTGCCAGCAATAGGGAAAGGACGGGGAATCAGCCCCAGCATTTT. The encoded protein is CASNRERTGNQPQHF.